This T cell receptor (beta chain) was identified in a study of neoadjuvant nivolumab and ipilimumab in lung cancer. Study-level information: Patients got nivolumab 3 mg/kg on days 1, 15 and 29; combination added ipilimumab 1 mg/kg day 1.

Profiling relied on immunoSEQ multiplex PCR, and the TCRdb table lists in-frame clones only, not all of them. Among some 26,000 clones listed, roughly 80% were seen once. In regard to this clone: Its target is not known.

Findings and limits, study-wide: Resected-tumor TCR richness correlated positively with pretherapy blood richness. Resected tumors had greater TCR richness and clonality than uninvolved lung. TCR sequencing covered a small number of samples.

This CDR3 is built from 14 residues. Germline V CDR1 and CDR2: SGHTA, FQGNSA. Trimming removed 0 bases at V and 5 bases at J, with 10 bases between. Material: tumor tissue, obtained after neoadjuvant nivolumab, alone or with ipilimumab, at or shortly before surgery. The source of this sequence is an adult with non-small cell lung cancer. J is TRBJ2-5 and V is TRBV7-2; a possible D gene is TRBD1 (5 bases). Written as DNA, the CDR3 is TGTGCCAGCAGCTTAGCGGCAGGGTTGGAGACCCAGTACTTC. It is translated as CASSLAAGLETQYF.